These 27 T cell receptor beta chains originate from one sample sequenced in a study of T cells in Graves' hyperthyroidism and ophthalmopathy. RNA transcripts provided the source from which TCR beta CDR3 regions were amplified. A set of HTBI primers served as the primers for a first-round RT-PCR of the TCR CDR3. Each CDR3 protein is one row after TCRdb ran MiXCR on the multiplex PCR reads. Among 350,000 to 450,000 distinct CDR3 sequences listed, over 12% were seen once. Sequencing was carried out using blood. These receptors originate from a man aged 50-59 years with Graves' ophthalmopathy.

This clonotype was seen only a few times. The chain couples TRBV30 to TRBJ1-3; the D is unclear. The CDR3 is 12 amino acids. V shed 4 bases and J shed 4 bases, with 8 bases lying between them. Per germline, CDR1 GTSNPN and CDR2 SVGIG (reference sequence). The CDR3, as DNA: TGTGCCTGGACCCTAGGGGGAAACACCATATATTTT. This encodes CAWTLGGNTIYF.

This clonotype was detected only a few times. The CDR3 spells CASSPNLGGQETQYF. CDR3 DNA: TGTGCCAGCAGTCCCAACCTAGGGGGGCAAGAGACCCAGTACTTC. The rearrangement joins TRBV12-3 or TRBV12-4 to TRBJ2-5, with D possibly being TRBD1 or TRBD2 (6 bases each). V lost 5 bases to trimming and J lost 2 bases, with 15 bases between them. There are 15 residues in the CDR3.

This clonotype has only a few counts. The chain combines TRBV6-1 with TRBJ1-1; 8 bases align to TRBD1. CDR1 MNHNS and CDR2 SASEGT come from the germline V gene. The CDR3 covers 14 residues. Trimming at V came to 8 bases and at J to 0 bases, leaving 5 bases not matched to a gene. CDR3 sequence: CASARQGMNTEAFF. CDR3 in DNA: TGTGCCAGCGCACGACAGGGGATGAACACTGAAGCTTTCTTT.

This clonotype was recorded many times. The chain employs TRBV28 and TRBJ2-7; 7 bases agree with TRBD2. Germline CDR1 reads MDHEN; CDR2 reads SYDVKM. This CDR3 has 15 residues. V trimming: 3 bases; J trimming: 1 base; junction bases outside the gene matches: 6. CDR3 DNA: TGTGCCAGCAGTTTTCTAAGCGGGATTTCCTACGAGCAGTACTTC. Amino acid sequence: CASSFLSGISYEQYF. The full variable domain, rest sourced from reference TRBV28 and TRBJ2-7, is DVKVTQSSRYLVKRTGEKVFLECVQDMDHENMFWYRQDPGLGLRLIYFSYDVKMKEKGDIPEGYSVSREKKERFSLILESASTNQTSMYLCASSFLSGISYEQYFGPGTRLTVT.

The CDR3 region has the DNA TGCGCCAGCAGCCAAGGGGAATTGGGGGGGCCCCACGAGCAGTACTTC. It yields the protein CASSQGELGGPHEQYF. The V and J genes are TRBV4-1 and TRBJ2-7; a possible D gene is TRBD2 (7 bases). The CDR3 loop spans 16 amino acids. Per the germline V gene, CDR1 is MGHRA and CDR2 is YSYEKL. With 1 base removed from V and 5 bases from J, the gap between germline ends came to 18 bases.

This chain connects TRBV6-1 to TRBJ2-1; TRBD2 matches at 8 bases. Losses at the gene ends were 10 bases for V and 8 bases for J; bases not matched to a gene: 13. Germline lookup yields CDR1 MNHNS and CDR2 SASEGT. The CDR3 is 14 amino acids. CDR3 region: CATTPGLGSDEQFF. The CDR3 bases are TGTGCCACCACTCCGGGACTAGGCTCGGATGAGCAGTTCTTC.

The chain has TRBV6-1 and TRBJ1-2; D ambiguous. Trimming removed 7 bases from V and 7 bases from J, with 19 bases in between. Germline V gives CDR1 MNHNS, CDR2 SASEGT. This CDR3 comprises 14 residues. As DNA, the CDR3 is TGTGCCAGCACCACAGATGACGGCCTTAGTGGCTACACCTTC. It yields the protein CASTTDDGLSGYTF.

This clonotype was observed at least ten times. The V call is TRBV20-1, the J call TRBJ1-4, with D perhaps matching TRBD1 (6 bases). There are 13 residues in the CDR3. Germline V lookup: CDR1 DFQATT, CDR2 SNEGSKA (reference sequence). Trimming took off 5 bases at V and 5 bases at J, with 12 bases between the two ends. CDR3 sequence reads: CSAAGGTNEKLFF. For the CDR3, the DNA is TGCAGTGCTGCGGGGGGCACAAATGAAAAACTGTTTTTT.

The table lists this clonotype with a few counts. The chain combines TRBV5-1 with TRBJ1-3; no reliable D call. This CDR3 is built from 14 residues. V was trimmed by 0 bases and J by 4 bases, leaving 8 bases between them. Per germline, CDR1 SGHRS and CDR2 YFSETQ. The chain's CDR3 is CASSLGIGGNTIYF. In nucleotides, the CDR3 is TGCGCCAGCAGCTTGGGGATAGGCGGAAACACCATATATTTT.

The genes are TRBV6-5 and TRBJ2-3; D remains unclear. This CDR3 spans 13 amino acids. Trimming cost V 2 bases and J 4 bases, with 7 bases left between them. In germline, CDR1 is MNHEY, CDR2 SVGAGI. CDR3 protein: CASSYPPADTQYF. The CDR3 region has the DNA TGTGCCAGCAGTTACCCCCCAGCAGATACGCAGTATTTT.

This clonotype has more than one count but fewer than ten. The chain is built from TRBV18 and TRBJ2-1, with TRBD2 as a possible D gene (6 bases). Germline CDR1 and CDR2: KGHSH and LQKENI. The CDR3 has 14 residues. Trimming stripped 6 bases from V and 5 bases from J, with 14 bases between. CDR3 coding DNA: TGTGCCAGCTCCCGGGGACTGACAGACAATGAGCAGTTCTTC. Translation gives CASSRGLTDNEQFF.

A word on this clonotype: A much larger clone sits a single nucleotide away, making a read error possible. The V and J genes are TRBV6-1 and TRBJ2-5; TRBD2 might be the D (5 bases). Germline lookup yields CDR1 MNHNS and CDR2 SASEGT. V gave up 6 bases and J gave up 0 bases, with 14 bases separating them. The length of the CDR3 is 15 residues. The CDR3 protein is CASSPEAEHQETQYF. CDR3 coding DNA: TGTGCCAGCAGCCCCGAAGCGGAGCACCAAGAGACCCAGTACTTC.

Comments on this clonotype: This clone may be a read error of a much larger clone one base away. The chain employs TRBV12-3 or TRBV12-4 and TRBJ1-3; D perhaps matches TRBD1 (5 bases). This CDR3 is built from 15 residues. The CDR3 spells CASSIGEAGGNTRYF. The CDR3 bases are TGTGCCAGCAGTATAGGGGAGGCGGGTGGAAACACCAGATATTTT.

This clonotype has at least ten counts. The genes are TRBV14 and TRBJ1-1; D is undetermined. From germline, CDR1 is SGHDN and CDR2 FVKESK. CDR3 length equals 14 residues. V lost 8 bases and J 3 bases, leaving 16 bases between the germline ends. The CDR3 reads CASQPWGVYTEAFF. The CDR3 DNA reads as TGTGCCAGCCAACCATGGGGTGTGTACACTGAAGCTTTCTTT.

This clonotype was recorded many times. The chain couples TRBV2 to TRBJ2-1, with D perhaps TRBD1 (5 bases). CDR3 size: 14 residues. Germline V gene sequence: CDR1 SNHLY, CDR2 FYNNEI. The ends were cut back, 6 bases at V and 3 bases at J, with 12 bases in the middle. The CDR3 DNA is TGTGCCAGCAGAGGGGTCAAAAGCTACAATGAGCAGTTCTTC. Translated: CASRGVKSYNEQFF.

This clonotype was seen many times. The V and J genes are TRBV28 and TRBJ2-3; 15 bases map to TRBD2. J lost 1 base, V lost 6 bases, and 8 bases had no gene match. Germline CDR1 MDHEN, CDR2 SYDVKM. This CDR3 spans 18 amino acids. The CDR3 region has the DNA TGTGCCAGCAGCTTAGGAGGACTAGCGGGAGGGCGCACAGATACGCAGTATTTT. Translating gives CASSLGGLAGGRTDTQYF.

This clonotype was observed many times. The chain's CDR3 is CASSSKAVPNTGELFF. CDR3 nucleotides: TGTGCCAGCAGCAGCAAAGCTGTCCCCAACACCGGGGAGCTGTTTTTT. The rearrangement links TRBV11-2 to TRBJ2-2; no firm D call. In germline, CDR1 is SGHAT, CDR2 FQNNGV. V was clipped by 5 bases and J by 2 bases, with 15 bases between them. CDR3 length: 16 residues.

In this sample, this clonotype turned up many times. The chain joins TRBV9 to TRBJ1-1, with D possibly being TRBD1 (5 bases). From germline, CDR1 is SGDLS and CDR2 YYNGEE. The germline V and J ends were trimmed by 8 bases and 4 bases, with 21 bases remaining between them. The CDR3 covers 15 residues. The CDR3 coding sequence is TGTGCCAGTACAGAGCAGGGACCCGGAGGCACTGAAGCTTTCTTT. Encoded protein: CASTEQGPGGTEAFF.

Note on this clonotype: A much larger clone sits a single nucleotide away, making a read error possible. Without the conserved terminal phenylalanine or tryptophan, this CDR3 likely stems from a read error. This chain's CDR3 is CASKGTGTAETQYL. The CDR3 nucleotides read TGTGCCAGCAAGGGAACAGGGACCGCAGAGACCCAGTACCTC. The chain recombines TRBV12-3 or TRBV12-4 with TRBJ2-5; possibly TRBD1 for D (6 bases). Trimming removed 7 bases from V and 4 bases from J, with 16 bases in between. The CDR3 totals 14 residues.

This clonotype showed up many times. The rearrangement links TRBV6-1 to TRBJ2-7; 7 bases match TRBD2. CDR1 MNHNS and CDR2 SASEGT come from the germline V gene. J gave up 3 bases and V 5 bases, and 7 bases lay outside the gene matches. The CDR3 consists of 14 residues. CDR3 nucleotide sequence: TGTGCCAGCAGTTTGGCGGGAGTTCTCTACGAGCAGTACTTC. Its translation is CASSLAGVLYEQYF.

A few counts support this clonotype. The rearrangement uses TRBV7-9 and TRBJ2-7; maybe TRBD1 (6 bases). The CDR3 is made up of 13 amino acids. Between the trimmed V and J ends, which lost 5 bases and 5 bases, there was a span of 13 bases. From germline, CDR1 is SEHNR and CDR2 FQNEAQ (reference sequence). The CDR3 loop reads CASSRTVPHEQYF. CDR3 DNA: TGTGCCAGCAGCCGGACAGTCCCCCACGAGCAGTACTTC.

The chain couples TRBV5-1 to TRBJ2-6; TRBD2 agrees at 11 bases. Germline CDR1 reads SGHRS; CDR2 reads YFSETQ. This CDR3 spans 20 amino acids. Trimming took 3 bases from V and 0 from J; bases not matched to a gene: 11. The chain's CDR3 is CASSSLPILAGDSGANVLTF. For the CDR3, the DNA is TGCGCCAGCAGCTCTTTACCTATACTAGCGGGAGACTCTGGGGCCAACGTCCTGACTTTC.

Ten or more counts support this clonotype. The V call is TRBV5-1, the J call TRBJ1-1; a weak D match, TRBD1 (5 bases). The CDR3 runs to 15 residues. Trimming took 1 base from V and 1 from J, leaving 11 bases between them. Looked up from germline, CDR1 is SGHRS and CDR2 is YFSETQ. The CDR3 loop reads CASSLSGGSNTEAFF. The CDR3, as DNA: TGCGCCAGCAGCTTGTCCGGGGGGTCGAACACTGAAGCTTTCTTT.

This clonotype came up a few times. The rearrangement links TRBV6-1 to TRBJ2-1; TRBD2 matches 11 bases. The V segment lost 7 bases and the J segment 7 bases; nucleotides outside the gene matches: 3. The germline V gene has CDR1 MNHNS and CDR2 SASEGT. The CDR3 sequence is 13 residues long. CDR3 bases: TGTGCCAGCACCCGACTAGCGGGAAATGAGCAGTTCTTC. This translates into CASTRLAGNEQFF.

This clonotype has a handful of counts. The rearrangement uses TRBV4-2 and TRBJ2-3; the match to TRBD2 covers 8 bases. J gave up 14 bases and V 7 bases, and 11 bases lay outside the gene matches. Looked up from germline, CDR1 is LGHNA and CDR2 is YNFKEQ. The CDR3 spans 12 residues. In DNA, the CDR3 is TGTGCCAGCACGCCGGGGGGCGGGAGGAGGTATTTT. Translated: CASTPGGGRRYF.

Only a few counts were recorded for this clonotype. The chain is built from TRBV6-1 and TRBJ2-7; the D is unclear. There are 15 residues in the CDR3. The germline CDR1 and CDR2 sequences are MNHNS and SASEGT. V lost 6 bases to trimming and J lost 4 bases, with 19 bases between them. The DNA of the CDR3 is TGTGCCAGCAGCCCCCCCGGTAGTGTGAATTACGAGCAGTACTTC. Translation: CASSPPGSVNYEQYF.

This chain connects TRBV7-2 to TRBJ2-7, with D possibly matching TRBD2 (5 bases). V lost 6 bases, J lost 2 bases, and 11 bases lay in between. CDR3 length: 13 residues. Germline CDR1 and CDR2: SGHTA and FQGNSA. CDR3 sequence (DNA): TGTGCCAGCAGGAGGGTTAGTACCTACGAGCAGTACTTC. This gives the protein CASRRVSTYEQYF.